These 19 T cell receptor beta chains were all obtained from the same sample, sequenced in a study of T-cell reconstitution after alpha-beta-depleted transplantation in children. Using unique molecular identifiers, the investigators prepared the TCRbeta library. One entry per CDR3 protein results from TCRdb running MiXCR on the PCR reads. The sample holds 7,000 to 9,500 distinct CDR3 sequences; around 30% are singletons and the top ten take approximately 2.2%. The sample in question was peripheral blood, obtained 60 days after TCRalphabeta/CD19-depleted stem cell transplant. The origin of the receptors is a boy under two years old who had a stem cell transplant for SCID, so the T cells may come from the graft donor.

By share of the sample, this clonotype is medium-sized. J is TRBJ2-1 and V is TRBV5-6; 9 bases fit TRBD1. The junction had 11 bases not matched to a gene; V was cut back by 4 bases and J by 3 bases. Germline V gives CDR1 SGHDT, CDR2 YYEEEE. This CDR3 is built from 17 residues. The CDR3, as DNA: TGTGCCAGCAGCGAAGAGCGACGGGACAGGGACTACAATGAGCAGTTCTTC. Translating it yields CASSEERRDRDYNEQFF.

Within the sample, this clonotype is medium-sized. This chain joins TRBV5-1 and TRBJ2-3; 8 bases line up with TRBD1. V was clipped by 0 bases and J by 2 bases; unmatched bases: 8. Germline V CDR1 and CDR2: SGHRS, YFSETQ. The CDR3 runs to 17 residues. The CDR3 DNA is TGCGCCAGCAGCTTGGTTCGAGGACAGGGAATCACAGATACGCAGTATTTT. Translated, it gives CASSLVRGQGITDTQYF.

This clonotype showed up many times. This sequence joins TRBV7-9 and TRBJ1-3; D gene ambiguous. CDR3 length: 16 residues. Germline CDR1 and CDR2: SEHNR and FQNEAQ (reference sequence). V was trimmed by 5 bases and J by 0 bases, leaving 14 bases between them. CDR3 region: CASSPKTSYSGNTIYF. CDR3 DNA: TGTGCCAGCAGCCCGAAGACTTCGTACTCTGGAAACACCATATATTTT.

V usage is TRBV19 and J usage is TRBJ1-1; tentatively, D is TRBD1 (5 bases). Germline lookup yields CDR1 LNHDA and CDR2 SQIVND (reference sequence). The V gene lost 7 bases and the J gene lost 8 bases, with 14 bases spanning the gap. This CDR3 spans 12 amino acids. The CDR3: CASIMGVPEAFF. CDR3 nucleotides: TGTGCCAGTATTATGGGGGTACCCGAAGCTTTCTTT.

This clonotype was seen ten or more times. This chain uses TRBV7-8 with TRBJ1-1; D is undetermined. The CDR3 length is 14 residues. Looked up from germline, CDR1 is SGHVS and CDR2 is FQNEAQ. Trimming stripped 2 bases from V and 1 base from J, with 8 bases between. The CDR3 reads CASSLFPWNTEAFF. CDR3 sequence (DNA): TGTGCCAGCAGCTTATTCCCATGGAACACTGAAGCTTTCTTT.

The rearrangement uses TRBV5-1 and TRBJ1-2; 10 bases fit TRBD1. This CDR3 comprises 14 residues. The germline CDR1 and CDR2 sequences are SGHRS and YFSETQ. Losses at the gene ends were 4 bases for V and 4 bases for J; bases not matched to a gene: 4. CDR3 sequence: CASSRDRGSYGYTF. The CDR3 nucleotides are TGCGCCAGCAGCCGGGACAGGGGTTCCTATGGCTACACCTTC. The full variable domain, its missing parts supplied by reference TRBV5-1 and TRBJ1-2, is KAGVTQTPRYLIKTRGQQVTLSCSPISGHRSVSWYQQTPGQGLQFLFEYFSETQRNKGNFPGRFSGRQFSNSRSEMNVSTLELGDSALYLCASSRDRGSYGYTFGSGTRLTVV.

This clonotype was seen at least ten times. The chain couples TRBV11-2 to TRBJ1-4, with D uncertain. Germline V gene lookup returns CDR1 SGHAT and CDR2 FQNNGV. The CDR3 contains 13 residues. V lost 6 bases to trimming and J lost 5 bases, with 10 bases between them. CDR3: CASRRVLNEKLFF. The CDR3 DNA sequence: TGTGCCAGCAGAAGGGTTCTAAATGAAAAACTGTTTTTT.

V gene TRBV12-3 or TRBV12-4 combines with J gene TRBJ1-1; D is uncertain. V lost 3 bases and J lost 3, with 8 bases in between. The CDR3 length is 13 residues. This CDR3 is CASSLVGDTEAFF. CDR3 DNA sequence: TGTGCCAGCAGTTTGGTGGGTGACACTGAAGCTTTCTTT.

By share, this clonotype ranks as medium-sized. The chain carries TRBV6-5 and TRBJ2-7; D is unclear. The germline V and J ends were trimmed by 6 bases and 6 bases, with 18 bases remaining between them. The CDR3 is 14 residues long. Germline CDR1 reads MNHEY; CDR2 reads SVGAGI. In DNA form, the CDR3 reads TGTGCCAGCAGCCGCTATGCGGCCTCGGGCGAGCAGTACTTC. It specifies CASSRYAASGEQYF.

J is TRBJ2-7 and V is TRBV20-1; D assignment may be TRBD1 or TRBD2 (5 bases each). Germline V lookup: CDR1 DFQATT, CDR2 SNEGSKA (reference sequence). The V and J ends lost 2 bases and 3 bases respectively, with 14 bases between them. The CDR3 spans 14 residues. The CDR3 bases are TGCAGTGCTAGATTCTCACAGAGGGGCTACGAGCAGTACTTC. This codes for CSARFSQRGYEQYF.

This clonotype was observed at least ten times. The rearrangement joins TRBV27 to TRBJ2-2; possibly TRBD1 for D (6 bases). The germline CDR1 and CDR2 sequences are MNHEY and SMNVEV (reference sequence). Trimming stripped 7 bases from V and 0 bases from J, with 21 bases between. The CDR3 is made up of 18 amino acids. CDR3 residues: CASTPWTDILPNTGELFF. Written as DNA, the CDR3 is TGTGCCAGCACCCCCTGGACAGATATCCTTCCGAACACCGGGGAGCTGTTTTTT.

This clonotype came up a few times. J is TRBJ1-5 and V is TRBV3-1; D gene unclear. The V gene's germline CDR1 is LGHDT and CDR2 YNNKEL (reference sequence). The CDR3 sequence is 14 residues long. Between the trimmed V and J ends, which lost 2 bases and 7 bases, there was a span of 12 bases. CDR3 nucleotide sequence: TGTGCCAGCAGCCAATTAAGTTCAGCCCAGCCCCAGCATTTT. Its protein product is CASSQLSSAQPQHF.

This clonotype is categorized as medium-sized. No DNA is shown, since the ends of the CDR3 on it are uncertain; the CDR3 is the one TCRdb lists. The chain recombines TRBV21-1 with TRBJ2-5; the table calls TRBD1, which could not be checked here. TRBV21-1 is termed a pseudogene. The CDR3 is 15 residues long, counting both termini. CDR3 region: CASSKGFARGATQYF.

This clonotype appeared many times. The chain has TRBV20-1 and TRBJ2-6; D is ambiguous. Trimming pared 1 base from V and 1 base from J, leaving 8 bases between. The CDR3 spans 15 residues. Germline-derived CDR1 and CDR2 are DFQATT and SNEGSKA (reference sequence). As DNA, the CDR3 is TGCAGTGCTAGAGGCTTTGGATCTGGGGCCAACGTCCTGACTTTC. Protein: CSARGFGSGANVLTF.

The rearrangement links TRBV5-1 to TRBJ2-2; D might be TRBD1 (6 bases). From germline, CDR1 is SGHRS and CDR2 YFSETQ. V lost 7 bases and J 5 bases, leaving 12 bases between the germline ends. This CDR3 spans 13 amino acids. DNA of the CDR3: TGCGCCAGCCAGACAGGCCAGACCGGGGAGCTGTTTTTT. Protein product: CASQTGQTGELFF.

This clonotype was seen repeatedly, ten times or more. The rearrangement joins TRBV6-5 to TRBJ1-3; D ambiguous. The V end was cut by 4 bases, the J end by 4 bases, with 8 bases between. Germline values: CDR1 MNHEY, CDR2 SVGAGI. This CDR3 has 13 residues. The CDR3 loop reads CASSSPGGNTIYF. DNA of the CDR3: TGTGCCAGCAGTTCGCCGGGGGGAAACACCATATATTTT.

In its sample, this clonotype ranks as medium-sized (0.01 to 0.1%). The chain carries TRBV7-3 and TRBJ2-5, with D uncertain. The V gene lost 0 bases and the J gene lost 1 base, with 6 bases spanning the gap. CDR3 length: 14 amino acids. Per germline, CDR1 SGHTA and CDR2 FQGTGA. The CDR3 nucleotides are TGTGCCAGCAGCTTAACAGCTGTCCAAGAGACCCAGTACTTC. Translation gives CASSLTAVQETQYF.

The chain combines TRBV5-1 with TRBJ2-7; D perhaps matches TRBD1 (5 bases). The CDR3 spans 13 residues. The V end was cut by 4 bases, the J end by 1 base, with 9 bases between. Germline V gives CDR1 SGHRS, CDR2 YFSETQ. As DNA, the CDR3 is TGCGCCAGCAGCAATACAGGTTCCTACGAGCAGTACTTC. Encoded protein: CASSNTGSYEQYF. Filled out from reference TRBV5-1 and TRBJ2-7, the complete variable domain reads KAGVTQTPRYLIKTRGQQVTLSCSPISGHRSVSWYQQTPGQGLQFLFEYFSETQRNKGNFPGRFSGRQFSNSRSEMNVSTLELGDSALYLCASSNTGSYEQYFGPGTRLTVT.

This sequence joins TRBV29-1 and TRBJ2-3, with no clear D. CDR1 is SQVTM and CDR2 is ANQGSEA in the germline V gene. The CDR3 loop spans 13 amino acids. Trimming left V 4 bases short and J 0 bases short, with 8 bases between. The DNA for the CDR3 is TGCAGCGTTGGTCAGCCTAGCACAGATACGCAGTATTTT. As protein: CSVGQPSTDTQYF.